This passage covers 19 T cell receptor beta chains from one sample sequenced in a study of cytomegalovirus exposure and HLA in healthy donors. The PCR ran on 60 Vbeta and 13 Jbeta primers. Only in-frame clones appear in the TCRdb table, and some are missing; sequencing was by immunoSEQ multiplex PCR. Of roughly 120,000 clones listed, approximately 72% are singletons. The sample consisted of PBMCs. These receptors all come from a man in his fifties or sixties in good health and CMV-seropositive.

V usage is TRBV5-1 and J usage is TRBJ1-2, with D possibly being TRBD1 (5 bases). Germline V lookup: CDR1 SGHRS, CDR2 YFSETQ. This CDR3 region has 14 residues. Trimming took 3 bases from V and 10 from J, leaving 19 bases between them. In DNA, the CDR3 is TGCGCCAGCAGCTCCGGCGGGGGGACTGGTGTCTACACCTTC. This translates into CASSSGGGTGVYTF. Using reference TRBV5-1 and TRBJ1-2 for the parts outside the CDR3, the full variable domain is KAGVTQTPRYLIKTRGQQVTLSCSPISGHRSVSWYQQTPGQGLQFLFEYFSETQRNKGNFPGRFSGRQFSNSRSEMNVSTLELGDSALYLCASSSGGGTGVYTFGSGTRLTVV.

The CDR3 here is CASSSGGEEGTQYF. For the CDR3, the DNA is TGTGCCAGCAGCTCAGGGGGCGAAGAAGGGACCCAGTACTTC. The genes are TRBV11-3 and TRBJ2-5, with 8 positions matching TRBD1. The V segment lost 4 bases and the J segment 7 bases; nucleotides outside the gene matches: 8. Germline loops: CDR1 SGHNT, CDR2 YENEEA. The CDR3 covers 14 residues.

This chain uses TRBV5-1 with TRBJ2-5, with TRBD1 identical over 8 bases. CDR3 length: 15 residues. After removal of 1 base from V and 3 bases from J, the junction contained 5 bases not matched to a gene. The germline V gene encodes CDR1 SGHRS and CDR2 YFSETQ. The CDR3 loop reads CASSLLGTGKETQYF. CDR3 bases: TGCGCCAGCAGCTTGCTTGGGACAGGAAAAGAGACCCAGTACTTC.

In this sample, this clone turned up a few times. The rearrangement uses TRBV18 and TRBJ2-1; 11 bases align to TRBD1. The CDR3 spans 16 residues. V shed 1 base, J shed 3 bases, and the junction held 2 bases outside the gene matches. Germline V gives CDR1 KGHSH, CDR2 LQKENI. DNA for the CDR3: TGTGCCAGCTCACCACAAGGGACAGGGGGCTACAATGAGCAGTTCTTC. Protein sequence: CASSPQGTGGYNEQFF.

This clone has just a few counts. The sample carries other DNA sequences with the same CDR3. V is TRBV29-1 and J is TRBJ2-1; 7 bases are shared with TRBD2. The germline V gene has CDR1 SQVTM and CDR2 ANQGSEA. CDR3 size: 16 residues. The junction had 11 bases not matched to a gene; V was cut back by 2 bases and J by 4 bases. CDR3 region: CSVESRTGGSYNEQFF. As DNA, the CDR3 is TGCAGCGTTGAAAGTCGAACGGGGGGTAGTTACAATGAGCAGTTCTTC.

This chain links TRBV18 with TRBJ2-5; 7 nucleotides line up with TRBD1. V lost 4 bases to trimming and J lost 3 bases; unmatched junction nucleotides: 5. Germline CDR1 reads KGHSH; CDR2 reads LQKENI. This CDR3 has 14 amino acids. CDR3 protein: CASSRDRAKETQYF. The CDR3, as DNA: TGTGCCAGCTCACGCGACAGGGCGAAAGAGACCCAGTACTTC.

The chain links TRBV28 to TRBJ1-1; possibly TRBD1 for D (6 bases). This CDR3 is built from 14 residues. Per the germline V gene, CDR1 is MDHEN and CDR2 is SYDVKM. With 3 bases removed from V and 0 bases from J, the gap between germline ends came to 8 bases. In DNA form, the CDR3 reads TGTGCCAGCAGTTTCGGGACACTGAACACTGAAGCTTTCTTT. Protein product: CASSFGTLNTEAFF.

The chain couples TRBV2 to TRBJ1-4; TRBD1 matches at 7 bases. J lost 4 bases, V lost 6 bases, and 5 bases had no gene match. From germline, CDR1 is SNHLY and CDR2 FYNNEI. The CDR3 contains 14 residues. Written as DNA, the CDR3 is TGTGCCAGCAGACCGGACAGGCTTAATGAAAAACTGTTTTTT. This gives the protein CASRPDRLNEKLFF. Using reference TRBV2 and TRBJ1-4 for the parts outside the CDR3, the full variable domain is EPEVTQTPSHQVTQMGQEVILRCVPISNHLYFYWYRQILGQKVEFLVSFYNNEISEKSEIFDDQFSVERPDGSNFTLKIRSTKLEDSAMYFCASRPDRLNEKLFFGSGTQLSVL.

The CDR3, as DNA: TGTGCCAGCAGCGGAAGACTAGCGGGAGTCCGGGGTGAGCAGTTCTTC. Protein product: CASSGRLAGVRGEQFF. V and J are TRBV7-9 and TRBJ2-1, with 12 bases identical to TRBD2. This CDR3 spans 16 amino acids. The V gene's germline CDR1 is SEHNR and CDR2 FQNEAQ (reference sequence). V shed 5 bases, J shed 9 bases, and the junction held 11 bases outside the gene matches.

This CDR3 is CASSTKGTPSYNEQFF. The CDR3, as DNA: TGTGCCAGCAGCACAAAAGGGACACCTTCCTACAATGAGCAGTTCTTC. This rearrangement joins TRBV11-3 to TRBJ2-1, with a possible D match to TRBD1 (6 bases). V was shortened by 5 bases and J by 1 base, with 15 bases between the two germline ends. Looked up from germline, CDR1 is SGHNT and CDR2 is YENEEA. This CDR3 is built from 16 residues.

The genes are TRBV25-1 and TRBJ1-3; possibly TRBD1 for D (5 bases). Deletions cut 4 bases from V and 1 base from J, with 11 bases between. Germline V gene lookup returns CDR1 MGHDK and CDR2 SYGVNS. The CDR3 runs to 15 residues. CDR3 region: CASSVGGGSGNTIYF. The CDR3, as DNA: TGTGCCAGCAGTGTCGGGGGGGGATCTGGAAACACCATATATTTT.

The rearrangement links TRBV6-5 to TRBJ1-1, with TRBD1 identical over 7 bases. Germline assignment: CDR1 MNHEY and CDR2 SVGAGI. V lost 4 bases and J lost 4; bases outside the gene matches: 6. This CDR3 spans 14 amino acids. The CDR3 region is CASSSGGRSTEAFF. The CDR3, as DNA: TGTGCCAGCAGTTCAGGGGGAAGGAGCACTGAAGCTTTCTTT.

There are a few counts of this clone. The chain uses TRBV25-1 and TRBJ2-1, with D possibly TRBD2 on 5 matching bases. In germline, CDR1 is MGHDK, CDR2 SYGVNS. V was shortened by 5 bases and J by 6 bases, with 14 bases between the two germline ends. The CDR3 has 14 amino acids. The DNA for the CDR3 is TGTGCCAGCAGTATCCTGGGAGCCTTCAATGAGCAGTTCTTC. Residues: CASSILGAFNEQFF.

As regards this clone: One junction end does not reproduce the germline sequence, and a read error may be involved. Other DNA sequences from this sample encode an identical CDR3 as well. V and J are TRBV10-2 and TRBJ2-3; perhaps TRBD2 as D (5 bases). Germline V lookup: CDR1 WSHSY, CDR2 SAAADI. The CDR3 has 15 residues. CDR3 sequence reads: CASSPGVLSTDTQYF. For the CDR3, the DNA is TGCGCCAGCAGCCCCGGGGTATTGAGCACAGATACGCAATATTTT.

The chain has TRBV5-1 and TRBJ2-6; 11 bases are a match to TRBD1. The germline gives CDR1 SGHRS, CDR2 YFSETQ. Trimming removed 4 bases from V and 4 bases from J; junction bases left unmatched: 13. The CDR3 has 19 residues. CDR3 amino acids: CASSPVDRGRSAGANVLTF. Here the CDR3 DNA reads TGCGCCAGCAGCCCAGTGGACAGGGGGCGATCAGCGGGGGCCAACGTCCTGACTTTC.

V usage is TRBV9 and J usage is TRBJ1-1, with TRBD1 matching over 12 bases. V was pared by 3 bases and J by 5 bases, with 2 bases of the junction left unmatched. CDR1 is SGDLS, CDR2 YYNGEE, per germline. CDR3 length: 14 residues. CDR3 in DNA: TGTGCCAGCAGCGGGGGACAGGGGGCGACTGAAGCTTTCTTT. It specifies CASSGGQGATEAFF.

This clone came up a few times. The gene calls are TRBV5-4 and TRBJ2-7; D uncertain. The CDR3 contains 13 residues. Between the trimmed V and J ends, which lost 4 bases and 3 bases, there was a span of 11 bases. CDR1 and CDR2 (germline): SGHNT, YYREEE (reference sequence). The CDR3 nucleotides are TGTGCCAGCAGCCGCACGAGTAGCTACGAGCAGTACTTC. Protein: CASSRTSSYEQYF. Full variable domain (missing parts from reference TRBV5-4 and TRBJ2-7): ETGVTQSPTHLIKTRGQQVTLRCSSQSGHNTVSWYQQALGQGPQFIFQYYREEENGRGNFPPRFSGLQFPNYSSELNVNALELDDSALYLCASSRTSSYEQYFGPGTRLTVT.

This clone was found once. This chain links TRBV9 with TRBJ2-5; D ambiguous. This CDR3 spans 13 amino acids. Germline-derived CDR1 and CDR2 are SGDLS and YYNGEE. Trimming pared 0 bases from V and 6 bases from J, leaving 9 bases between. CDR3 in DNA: TGTGCCAGCAGCGTAGATGAAAGCCAGACCCAGTACTTC. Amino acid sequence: CASSVDESQTQYF.

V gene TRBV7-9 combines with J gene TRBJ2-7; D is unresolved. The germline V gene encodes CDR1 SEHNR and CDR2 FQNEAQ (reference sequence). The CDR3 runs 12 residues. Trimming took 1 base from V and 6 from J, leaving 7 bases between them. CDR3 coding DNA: TGTGCCAGCAGCTTAGGGGCCTCCGAGCAGTACTTC. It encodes CASSLGASEQYF.